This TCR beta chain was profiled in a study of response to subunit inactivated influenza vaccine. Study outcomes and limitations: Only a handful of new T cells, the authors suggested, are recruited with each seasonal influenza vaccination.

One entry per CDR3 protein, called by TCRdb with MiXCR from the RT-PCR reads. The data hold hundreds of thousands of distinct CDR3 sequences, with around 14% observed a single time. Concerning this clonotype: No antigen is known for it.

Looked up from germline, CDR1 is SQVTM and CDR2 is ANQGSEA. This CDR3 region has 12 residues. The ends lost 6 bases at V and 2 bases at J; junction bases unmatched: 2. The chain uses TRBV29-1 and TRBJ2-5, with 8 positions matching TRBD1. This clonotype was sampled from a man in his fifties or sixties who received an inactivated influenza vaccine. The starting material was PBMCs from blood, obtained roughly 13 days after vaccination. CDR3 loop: CSVRTGQETQYF. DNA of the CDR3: TGCAGCGTGAGGACAGGGCAAGAGACCCAGTACTTC.